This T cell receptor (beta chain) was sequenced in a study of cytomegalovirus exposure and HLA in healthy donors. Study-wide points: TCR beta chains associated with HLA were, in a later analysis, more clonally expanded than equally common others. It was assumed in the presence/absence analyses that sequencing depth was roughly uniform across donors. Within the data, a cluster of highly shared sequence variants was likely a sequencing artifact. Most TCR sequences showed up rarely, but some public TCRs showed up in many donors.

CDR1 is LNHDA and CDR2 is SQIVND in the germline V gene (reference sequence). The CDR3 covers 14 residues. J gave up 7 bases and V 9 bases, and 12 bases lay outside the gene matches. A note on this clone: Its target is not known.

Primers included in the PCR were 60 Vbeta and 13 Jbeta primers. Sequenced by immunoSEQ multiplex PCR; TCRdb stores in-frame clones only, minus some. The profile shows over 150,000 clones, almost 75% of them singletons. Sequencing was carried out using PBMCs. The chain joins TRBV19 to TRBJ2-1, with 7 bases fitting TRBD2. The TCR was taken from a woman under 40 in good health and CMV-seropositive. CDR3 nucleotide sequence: TGTGCCAGCGGGATGGCGGGAGCTGGGAATGAGCAGTTCTTC. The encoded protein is CASGMAGAGNEQFF.